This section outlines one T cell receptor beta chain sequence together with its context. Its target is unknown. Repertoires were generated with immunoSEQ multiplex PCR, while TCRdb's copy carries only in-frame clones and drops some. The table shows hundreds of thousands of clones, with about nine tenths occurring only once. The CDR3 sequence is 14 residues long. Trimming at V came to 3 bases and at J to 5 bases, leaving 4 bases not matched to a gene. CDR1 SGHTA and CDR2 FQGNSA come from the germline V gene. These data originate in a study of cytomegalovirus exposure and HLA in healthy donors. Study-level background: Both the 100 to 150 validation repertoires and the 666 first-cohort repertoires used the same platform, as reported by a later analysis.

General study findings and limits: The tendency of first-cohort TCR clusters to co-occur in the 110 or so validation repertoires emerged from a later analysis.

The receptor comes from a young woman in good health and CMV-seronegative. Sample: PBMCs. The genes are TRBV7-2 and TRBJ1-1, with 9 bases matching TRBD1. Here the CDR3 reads CASSLTGGETEAFF. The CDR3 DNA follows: TGTGCCAGCAGCTTGACAGGGGGAGAAACTGAAGCTTTCTTT.